This entry is about one T cell receptor (beta chain). The antigen is unknown. The data were taken from a study of early stage breast cancer tumors. Whole-study context: Samples were sequenced at about 10-fold average coverage.

Blood replicates held 0.5 ug DNA, tumor or normal breast roughly 1.5 ug, two each. The method was immunoSEQ multiplex PCR; TCRdb's version includes in-frame clones alone and lacks a portion of them. The data hold around 30,000 clones, with 65% to 75% observed a single time. Notes on the study in general: In about 85% of the 16 patients, blood comparison separated tumor from normal breast. Functional markers like CD4, CD8 and FOXP3 were missed in bulk sequencing.

The CDR3 loop spans 13 amino acids. Trimming removed 5 bases from V and 5 bases from J; junction bases left unmatched: 3. Germline CDR1 and CDR2: SGHTA and FQGNSA. Sequencing input: blood. The rearrangement uses TRBV7-2 and TRBJ2-1, with TRBD2 matching over 7 bases. The clonotype was recovered from a person aged 50-59 years with breast cancer. This CDR3 reads CASSMGLNNEQFF. CDR3 coding DNA: TGTGCCAGCAGCATGGGACTAAACAATGAGCAGTTCTTC.